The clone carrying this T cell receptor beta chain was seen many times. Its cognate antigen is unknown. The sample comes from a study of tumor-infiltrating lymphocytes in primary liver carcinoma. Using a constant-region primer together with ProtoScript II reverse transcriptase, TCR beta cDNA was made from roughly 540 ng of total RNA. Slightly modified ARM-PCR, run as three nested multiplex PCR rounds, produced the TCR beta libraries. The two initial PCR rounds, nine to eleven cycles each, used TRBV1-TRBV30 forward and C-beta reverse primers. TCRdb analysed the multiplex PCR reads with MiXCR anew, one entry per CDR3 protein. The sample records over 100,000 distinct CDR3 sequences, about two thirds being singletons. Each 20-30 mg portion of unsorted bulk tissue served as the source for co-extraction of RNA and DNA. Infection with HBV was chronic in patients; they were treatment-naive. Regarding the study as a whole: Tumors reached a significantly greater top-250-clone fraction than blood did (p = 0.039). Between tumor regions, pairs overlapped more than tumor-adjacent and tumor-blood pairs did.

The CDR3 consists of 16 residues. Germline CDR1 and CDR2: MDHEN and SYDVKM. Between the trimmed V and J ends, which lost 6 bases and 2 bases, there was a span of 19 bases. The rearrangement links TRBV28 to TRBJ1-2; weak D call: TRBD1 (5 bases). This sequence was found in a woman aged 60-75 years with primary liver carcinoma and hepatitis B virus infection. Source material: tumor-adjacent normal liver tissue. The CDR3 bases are TGTGCCAGCAGCACCCCCCCGGGACGCGGGAACTATGGCTACACCTTC. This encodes CASSTPPGRGNYGYTF.